Following are 3 T cell receptor beta chains from one sample sequenced in a study of cytomegalovirus exposure and HLA in healthy donors. Amplification used 60 Vbeta primers and 13 Jbeta primers. Method: immunoSEQ multiplex PCR; TCRdb's copy keeps in-frame clones and lacks some. The ten most abundant clones cover approximately 1.6% of a sample with around 140,000 clones. Sequences were obtained from PBMCs. The receptors come from a man between 18 and 35 years old in good health and CMV-seronegative.

This sequence joins TRBV5-1 and TRBJ2-7; maybe TRBD1 (6 bases). Germline CDR1 reads SGHRS; CDR2 reads YFSETQ. The CDR3 covers 15 residues. Trimming left V 0 bases short and J 6 bases short, with 16 bases between. The CDR3 sequence is CASSLENRATREQYF. The CDR3 nucleotides read TGCGCCAGCAGCTTGGAGAACAGGGCAACGCGCGAGCAGTACTTC.

The chain joins TRBV5-8 to TRBJ1-1, with D uncertain. V was trimmed by 3 bases and J by 0 bases, leaving 12 bases between them. CDR3 size: 15 residues. Germline V lookup: CDR1 SGHTS, CDR2 YDEGEE. CDR3 DNA: TGTGCCAGCAGCTCAGCACAGAGCTTGAACACTGAAGCTTTCTTT. Translation: CASSSAQSLNTEAFF. Supplemented by reference TRBV5-8 and TRBJ1-1, the full variable domain reads EAGVTQSPTHLIKTRGQQATLRCSPISGHTSVYWYQQALGLGLQFLLWYDEGEERNRGNFPPRFSGRQFPNYSSELNVNALELEDSALYLCASSSAQSLNTEAFFGQGTRLTVV.

The chain couples TRBV27 to TRBJ1-6, with unresolved D. The CDR3 length is 16 residues. CDR1 is MNHEY and CDR2 is SMNVEV in the germline V gene (reference sequence). V lost 6 bases to trimming and J lost 1 base, with 13 bases between them. The CDR3, as DNA: TGTGCCAGCAGCCCCGGTGGCAGGTCCTATAATTCACCCCTCCACTTT. Protein sequence: CASSPGGRSYNSPLHF.